This T cell receptor (beta chain) was obtained from a study of beta chain features in type 1 diabetes. Looking at the study overall: There was similarity between patients and healthy donors in age, gender and cell yields. Study outcomes and limitations: The question of HLA type influencing TCRB rearrangement was one that remained unresolved here.

Cells sorted by CD45RO/CCR7/CD25/CD127/CD95/CD27 comprised CD4+ naive, central memory, regulatory and stem cell-like memory cells. The germline CDR1 and CDR2 sequences are SGHRS and YFSETQ. CDR3 length: 12 residues. The germline V and J ends were trimmed by 5 bases and 3 bases, with 8 bases remaining between them. Details on this clone: Its antigen is unknown.

Every isolated RNA sample was fully reverse transcribed, so sequencing captured expressed TCRB transcripts. Clones were sequenced by immunoSEQ multiplex PCR, and TCRdb holds only the in-frame ones, with some missing. The top ten hold about 0.045% of the sample, which has hundreds of thousands of clones, around 10% seen once. V and J are TRBV5-1 and TRBJ2-5; D gene ambiguous. This clonotype was obtained from a woman between 18 and 29 years old in good health. The sequencing input was naive CD4+ T cells from blood. The CDR3 is CASSATEETQYF. The CDR3 DNA sequence: TGCGCCAGCAGTGCCACCGAAGAGACCCAGTACTTC. Based on the CDR3 plus reference TRBV5-1 and TRBJ2-5, the full variable domain is KAGVTQTPRYLIKTRGQQVTLSCSPISGHRSVSWYQQTPGQGLQFLFEYFSETQRNKGNFPGRFSGRQFSNSRSEMNVSTLELGDSALYLCASSATEETQYFGPGTRLLVL.